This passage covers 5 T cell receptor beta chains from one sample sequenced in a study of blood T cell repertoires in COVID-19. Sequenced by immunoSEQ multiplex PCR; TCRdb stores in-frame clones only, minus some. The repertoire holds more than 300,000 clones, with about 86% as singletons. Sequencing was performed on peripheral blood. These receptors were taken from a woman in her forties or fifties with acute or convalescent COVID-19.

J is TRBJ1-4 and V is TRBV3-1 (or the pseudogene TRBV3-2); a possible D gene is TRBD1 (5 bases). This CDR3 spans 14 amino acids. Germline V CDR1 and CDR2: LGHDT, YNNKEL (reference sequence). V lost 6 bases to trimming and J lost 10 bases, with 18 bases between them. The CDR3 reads CASRNRGLEGKLFF. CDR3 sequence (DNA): TGTGCCAGCAGGAATCGGGGCCTGGAGGGAAAACTGTTTTTT.

CDR3 loop: CASSLTGGQNTEAFF. The CDR3 coding sequence is TGTGCCAGCAGCTTGACAGGGGGCCAGAACACTGAAGCTTTCTTT. The chain carries TRBV7-2 and TRBJ1-1; 10 bases are a match to TRBD1. Germline values: CDR1 SGHTA, CDR2 FQGNSA. Trimming removed 3 bases from V and 1 base from J; junction bases left unmatched: 2. The CDR3 runs 15 residues.

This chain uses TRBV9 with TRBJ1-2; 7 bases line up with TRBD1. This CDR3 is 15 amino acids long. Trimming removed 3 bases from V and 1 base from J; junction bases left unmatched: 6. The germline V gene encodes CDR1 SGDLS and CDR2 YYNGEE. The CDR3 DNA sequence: TGTGCCAGCAGCGCGTCAGGGGGTGTTAACTATGGCTACACCTTC. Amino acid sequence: CASSASGGVNYGYTF.

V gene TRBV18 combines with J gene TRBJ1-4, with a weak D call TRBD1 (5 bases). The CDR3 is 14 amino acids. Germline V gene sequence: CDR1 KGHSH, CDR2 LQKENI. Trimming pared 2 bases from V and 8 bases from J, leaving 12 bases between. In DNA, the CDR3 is TGTGCCAGCTCACCAGGGCAGGGAAGAGAAAAACTGTTTTTT. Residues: CASSPGQGREKLFF.

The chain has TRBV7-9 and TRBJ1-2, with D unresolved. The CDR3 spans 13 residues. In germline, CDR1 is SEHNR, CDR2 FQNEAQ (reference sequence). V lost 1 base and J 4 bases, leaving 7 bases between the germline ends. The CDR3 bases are TGTGCCAGCAGCTTAGGGGCCGTCTATGGCTACACCTTC. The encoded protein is CASSLGAVYGYTF.